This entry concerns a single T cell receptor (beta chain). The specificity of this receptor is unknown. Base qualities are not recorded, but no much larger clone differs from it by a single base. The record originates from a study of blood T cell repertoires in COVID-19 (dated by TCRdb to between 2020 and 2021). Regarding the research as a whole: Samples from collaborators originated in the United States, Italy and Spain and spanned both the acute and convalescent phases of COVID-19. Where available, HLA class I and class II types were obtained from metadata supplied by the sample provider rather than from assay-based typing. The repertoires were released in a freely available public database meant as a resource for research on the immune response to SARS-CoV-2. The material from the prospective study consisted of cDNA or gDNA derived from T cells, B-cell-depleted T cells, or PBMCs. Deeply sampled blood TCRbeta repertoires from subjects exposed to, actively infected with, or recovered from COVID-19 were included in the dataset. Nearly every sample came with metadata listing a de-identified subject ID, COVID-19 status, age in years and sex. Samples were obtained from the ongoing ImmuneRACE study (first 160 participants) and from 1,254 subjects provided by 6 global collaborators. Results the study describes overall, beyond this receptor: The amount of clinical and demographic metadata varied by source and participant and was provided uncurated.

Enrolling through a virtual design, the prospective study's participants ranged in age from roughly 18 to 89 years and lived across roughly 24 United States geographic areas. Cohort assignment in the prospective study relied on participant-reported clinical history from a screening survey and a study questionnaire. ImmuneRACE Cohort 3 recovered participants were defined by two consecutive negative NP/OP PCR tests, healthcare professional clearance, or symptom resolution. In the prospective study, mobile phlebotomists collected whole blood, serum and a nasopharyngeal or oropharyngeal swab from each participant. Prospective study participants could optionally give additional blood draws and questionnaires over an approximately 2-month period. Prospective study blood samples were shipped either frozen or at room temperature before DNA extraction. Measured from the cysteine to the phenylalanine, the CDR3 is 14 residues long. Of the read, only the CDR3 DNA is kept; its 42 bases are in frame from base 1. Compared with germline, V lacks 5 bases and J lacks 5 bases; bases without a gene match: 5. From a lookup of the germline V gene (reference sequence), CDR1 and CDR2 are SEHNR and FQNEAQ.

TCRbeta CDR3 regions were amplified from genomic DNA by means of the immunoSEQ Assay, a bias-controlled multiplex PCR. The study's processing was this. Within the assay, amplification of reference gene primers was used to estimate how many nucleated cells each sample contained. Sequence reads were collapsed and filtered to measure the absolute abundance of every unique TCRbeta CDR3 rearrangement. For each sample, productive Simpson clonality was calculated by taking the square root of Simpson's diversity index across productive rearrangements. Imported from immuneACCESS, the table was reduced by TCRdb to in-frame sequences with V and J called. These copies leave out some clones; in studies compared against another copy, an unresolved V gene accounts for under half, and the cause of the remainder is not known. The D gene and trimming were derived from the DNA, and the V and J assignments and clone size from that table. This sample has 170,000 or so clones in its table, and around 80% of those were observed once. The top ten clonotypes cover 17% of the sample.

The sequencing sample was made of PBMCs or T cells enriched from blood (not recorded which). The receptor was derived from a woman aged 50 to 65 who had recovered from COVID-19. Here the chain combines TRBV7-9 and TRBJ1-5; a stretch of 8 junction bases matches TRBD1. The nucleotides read TGTGCCAGCAGCCGATCGACAGGGGATCAGCCCCAGCATTTT. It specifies CASSRSTGDQPQHF.